Sequencing of this T cell receptor beta chain was carried out in a study of blood T cells in healthy people across ages. Study-level results: Calculation of diversity from one million T cells yielded estimates considered to be underestimates.

The CDR3 loop spans 15 amino acids. Per the germline V gene, CDR1 is SGHTA and CDR2 is FQGNSA. Deletions cut 5 bases from V and 0 bases from J, with 11 bases between. The table lists this clonotype with many counts. Antigen unknown. Primers used in a second PCR of roughly 6 to 11 cycles were a sample-barcoded 5' primer and a J-beta primer mix. A single record per CDR3 protein comes from TCRdb applying MiXCR to the 5' RACE reads. The table records approximately 1,000,000 distinct CDR3 sequences, 35% to 40% of them present only once. Sequences were obtained from blood. The sequence was collected from a man aged 18 to 29 in good health. The V and J genes are TRBV7-2 and TRBJ2-1, with a tentative D call TRBD1 (6 bases). The DNA of the CDR3 is TGTGCCAGCAGCCCCACAGGGATCTCCTACAATGAGCAGTTCTTC. Amino acids: CASSPTGISYNEQFF. The variable domain in full, with the rest retrieved from reference TRBV7-2 and TRBJ2-1, is GAGVSQSPSNKVTEKGKDVELRCDPISGHTALYWYRQSLGQGLEFLIYFQGNSAPDKSGLPSDRFSAERTGGSVSTLTIQRTQQEDSAVYLCASSPTGISYNEQFFGPGTRLTVL.